A single sample is the source of the 2 T cell receptor beta chains below, sequenced in a study of T cells after yellow fever vaccination. TCRdb passed the 5' RACE reads through MiXCR, listing each CDR3 protein once. The table lists 150,000 to 200,000 distinct CDR3 sequences, approximately 6.2% of them singletons, with about 2.7% in the top ten. Here the sequenced sample was CD4+ T cells sorted from PBMCs, taken on the day of the first yellow fever vaccination. Source of these receptors: a man aged 18-30 years who received the YFV17D yellow fever vaccine.

This clonotype was seen ten or more times. The chain joins TRBV7-9 to TRBJ1-6; D remains ambiguous. CDR3 length equals 13 residues. Trimming took 1 base from V and 9 from J, leaving 7 bases between them. Germline-derived CDR1 and CDR2 are SEHNR and FQNEAQ (reference sequence). CDR3 in amino acids: CASSLESSSPLHF. The CDR3 DNA reads as TGTGCCAGCAGCTTAGAATCTTCTTCACCCCTCCACTTT. The variable domain in full, with the rest retrieved from reference TRBV7-9 and TRBJ1-6, is DTGVSQNPRHKITKRGQNVTFRCDPISEHNRLYWYRQTLGQGPEFLTYFQNEAQLEKSRLLSDRFSAERPKGSFSTLEIQRTEQGDSAMYLCASSLESSSPLHFGNGTRLTVT.

This clonotype has just a few counts. This chain uses TRBV7-2 with TRBJ1-5, with D unresolved. The V end lost 2 bases, the J end lost 5 bases, and 13 bases lay between the germline ends. This CDR3 has 15 amino acids. Per germline, CDR1 SGHTA and CDR2 FQGNSA. The CDR3 nucleotides read TGTGCCAGCAGCTTACGATGGCAGAGCGATCAGCCCCAGCATTTT. Translated: CASSLRWQSDQPQHF.